One and the same sample provided the 26 T cell receptor beta chains below, sequenced in a study of PD-1 blockade in mismatch repair-deficient tumors. Here immunoSEQ multiplex PCR was the method, and the copy in TCRdb shows in-frame clones only, minus some. The sample includes about 25,000 clones, approximately 84% of them seen just once. The source material was PBMCs, sampled before pembrolizumab treatment. These receptors were obtained from an adult with mismatch repair-deficient cancer.

This sequence joins TRBV7-9 and TRBJ2-7; 9 nucleotides match TRBD1. The germline V gene encodes CDR1 SEHNR and CDR2 FQNEAQ (reference sequence). This CDR3 has 14 amino acids. The V segment lost 5 bases and the J segment 3 bases; nucleotides outside the gene matches: 5. CDR3 sequence (DNA): TGTGCCAGCAGCCCCGGGACAGGGAACTACGAGCAGTACTTC. Amino acids: CASSPGTGNYEQYF.

This clone was seen only a few times. V usage is TRBV19 and J usage is TRBJ2-7, with TRBD2 matching over 9 bases. This CDR3 has 14 amino acids. Germline CDR1 and CDR2: LNHDA and SQIVND (reference sequence). Trimming took 7 bases from V and 7 from J; bases not matched to a gene: 11. The CDR3 DNA sequence: TGTGCCAGTAACGCGGGAGGGCCTGGCCGGGAGCAGTACTTC. Amino acid sequence: CASNAGGPGREQYF. The full variable domain, with the rest looked up from reference TRBV19 and TRBJ2-7, is DGGITQSPKYLFRKEGQNVTLSCEQNLNHDAMYWYRQDPGQGLRLIYYSQIVNDFQKGDIAEGYSVSREKKESFPLTVTSAQKNPTAFYLCASNAGGPGREQYFGPGTRLTVT.

The gene calls are TRBV6-5 and TRBJ2-1; possibly TRBD2 for D (6 bases). Germline V gene data show CDR1 as MNHEY and CDR2 as SVGAGI. The length of the CDR3 is 14 residues. Trimming removed 5 bases at V and 9 bases at J, with 17 bases between. CDR3 coding DNA: TGTGCCAGCAGTAATCCGGGACTCAGCGGTGAGCAGTTCTTC. Translating gives CASSNPGLSGEQFF.

This sequence joins TRBV5-6 and TRBJ2-3, with TRBD2 matching over 9 bases. Germline CDR1 is SGHDT and CDR2 is YYEEEE. Trimming took 4 bases from V and 0 from J; bases not matched to a gene: 3. CDR3 size: 15 residues. CDR3 coding DNA: TGTGCCAGCAGCCGAACTAGCGGGAGCACAGATACGCAGTATTTT. Its translation is CASSRTSGSTDTQYF.

This clone came up once. The chain uses TRBV5-1 and TRBJ2-5, with 8 bases matching TRBD2. V trimming: 2 bases; J trimming: 5 bases; junction bases outside the gene matches: 17. The CDR3 is 18 residues long. Per germline, CDR1 SGHRS and CDR2 YFSETQ. The CDR3 sequence is CASSFFIGSGSLSETQYF. The DNA for the CDR3 is TGCGCCAGCAGCTTTTTCATCGGCAGCGGGAGTCTCTCGGAGACCCAGTACTTC. Full variable domain (outside the CDR3, taken from reference TRBV5-1 and TRBJ2-5): KAGVTQTPRYLIKTRGQQVTLSCSPISGHRSVSWYQQTPGQGLQFLFEYFSETQRNKGNFPGRFSGRQFSNSRSEMNVSTLELGDSALYLCASSFFIGSGSLSETQYFGPGTRLLVL.

This clone has more than one count but fewer than ten. The CDR3 DNA is TGTGCCAGCAGCGTAGGGGGCTTGATGGCCTACGAGCAGTACTTC. It translates to CASSVGGLMAYEQYF. This chain links TRBV9 with TRBJ2-7, with TRBD1 as a possible D gene (5 bases). V was trimmed by 0 bases and J by 2 bases, leaving 12 bases between them. Looked up from germline, CDR1 is SGDLS and CDR2 is YYNGEE. The CDR3 is 15 amino acids.

The genes are TRBV5-1 and TRBJ2-1; 10 bases are a match to TRBD2. Unmatched junction bases numbered 5, after V lost 0 bases and J lost 8 bases. This CDR3 is built from 15 residues. Per the germline V gene, CDR1 is SGHRS and CDR2 is YFSETQ. The CDR3 nucleotides read TGCGCCAGCAGCTTGGATCTAGCGGGAGTGGATGAGCAGTTCTTC. Translating gives CASSLDLAGVDEQFF. Full variable domain (outside the CDR3, taken from reference TRBV5-1 and TRBJ2-1): KAGVTQTPRYLIKTRGQQVTLSCSPISGHRSVSWYQQTPGQGLQFLFEYFSETQRNKGNFPGRFSGRQFSNSRSEMNVSTLELGDSALYLCASSLDLAGVDEQFFGPGTRLTVL.

The chain joins TRBV15 to TRBJ2-5; D is ambiguous. Germline CDR1 is LNHNV and CDR2 is YYDKDF (reference sequence). V lost 2 bases to trimming and J lost 0 bases, with 4 bases between them. This CDR3 contains 13 residues. This CDR3 is CATSRSYQETQYF. The CDR3 DNA reads as TGTGCCACCAGCAGAAGCTACCAAGAGACCCAGTACTTC.

CDR3 residues: CASSLSYRLDNEQFF. The CDR3 nucleotides read TGTGCCAGCAGCTTAAGCTACAGGCTAGACAATGAGCAGTTCTTC. The rearrangement links TRBV7-9 to TRBJ2-1, with D perhaps TRBD1 (5 bases). The length of the CDR3 is 15 residues. Trimming left V 2 bases short and J 5 bases short, with 13 bases between. Germline assignment: CDR1 SEHNR and CDR2 FQNEAQ (reference sequence).

The chain combines TRBV27 with TRBJ1-1, with D perhaps matching TRBD1 (5 bases). The CDR3 totals 17 residues. The V end was cut by 3 bases, the J end by 1 base, with 18 bases between. Germline values: CDR1 MNHEY, CDR2 SMNVEV (reference sequence). The CDR3 spells CASSFKVRQGKNTEAFF. The CDR3, as DNA: TGTGCCAGCAGTTTTAAGGTTCGGCAGGGTAAGAACACTGAAGCTTTCTTT.

This chain uses TRBV2 with TRBJ2-2; maybe TRBD2 (6 bases). From germline, CDR1 is SNHLY and CDR2 FYNNEI. The CDR3 is made up of 16 amino acids. With 6 bases removed from V and 6 bases from J, the gap between germline ends came to 20 bases. The CDR3 bases are TGTGCCAGCAGCTCCGTCGGAGGGAGGCAAGCCGGGGAGCTGTTTTTT. Amino acids: CASSSVGGRQAGELFF.

The V gene is TRBV5-4, the J gene TRBJ2-7, with 7 positions matching TRBD1. The CDR3 spans 14 residues. The germline V gene has CDR1 SGHNT and CDR2 YYREEE (reference sequence). V lost 4 bases to trimming and J lost 3 bases; unmatched junction nucleotides: 7. CDR3 bases: TGTGCCAGCAGCCCCGGACAGGACGTCTACGAGCAGTACTTC. Amino acid sequence: CASSPGQDVYEQYF.

The chain uses TRBV7-9 and TRBJ2-5; 7 nucleotides align to TRBD2. This CDR3 spans 15 amino acids. V shed 6 bases, J shed 2 bases, and the junction held 9 bases outside the gene matches. Germline V gene lookup returns CDR1 SEHNR and CDR2 FQNEAQ (reference sequence). CDR3 sequence: CASSRMGTTQETQYF. The CDR3 DNA reads TGTGCCAGCAGTCGGATGGGGACTACACAAGAGACCCAGTACTTC.

The V call is TRBV30, the J call TRBJ2-3; 7 bases map to TRBD2. The CDR3 contains 15 residues. V shed 0 bases and J 4 bases; nucleotides not matched to a gene: 7. Per germline, CDR1 GTSNPN and CDR2 SVGIG (reference sequence). The CDR3 DNA reads TGTGCCTGGAGTGTACTGGCGGGAGTATCAGATACGCAGTATTTT. Translation: CAWSVLAGVSDTQYF. The variable domain in full, completed from reference TRBV30 and TRBJ2-3, reads SQTIHQWPATLVQPVGSPLSLECTVEGTSNPNLYWYRQAAGRGLQLLFYSVGIGQISSEVPQNLSASRPQDRQFILSSKKLLLSDSGFYLCAWSVLAGVSDTQYFGPGTRLTVL.

The chain carries TRBV28 and TRBJ2-5; D remains ambiguous. The CDR3 length is 14 residues. Germline V lookup: CDR1 MDHEN, CDR2 SYDVKM. Trimming pared 3 bases from V and 5 bases from J, leaving 13 bases between. The CDR3, as DNA: TGTGCCAGCAGTTTTTCGGCGGCTTCGGAGACCCAGTACTTC. Amino acid sequence: CASSFSAASETQYF.

The chain is built from TRBV11-3 and TRBJ2-7; 9 positions agree with TRBD1. Germline V gene sequence: CDR1 SGHNT, CDR2 YENEEA. V lost 1 base and J lost 0; bases outside the gene matches: 1. The CDR3 runs 15 residues. Written as DNA, the CDR3 is TGTGCCAGCAGCTTAGTGGGACAGGGCTCCTACGAGCAGTACTTC. Its protein product is CASSLVGQGSYEQYF.

This clone appeared once. The chain joins TRBV9 to TRBJ2-3; TRBD2 aligns across 12 bases. The CDR3 contains 16 residues. Germline V gene lookup returns CDR1 SGDLS and CDR2 YYNGEE. Trimming removed 4 bases from V and 1 base from J; junction bases left unmatched: 4. This CDR3 reads CASSRRLAGGTDTQYF. In DNA form, the CDR3 reads TGTGCCAGCAGCCGCAGACTAGCGGGAGGCACAGATACGCAGTATTTT.

This clone was recorded only once. The V gene is TRBV6-1, the J gene TRBJ1-4, with 7 bases that match TRBD1. Trimming at V came to 6 bases and at J to 4 bases, leaving 5 bases not matched to a gene. Germline-derived CDR1 and CDR2 are MNHNS and SASEGT. The CDR3 extends over 14 amino acids. CDR3 residues: CASRTGTDNEKLFF. DNA of the CDR3: TGTGCCAGCAGAACCGGGACAGATAATGAAAAACTGTTTTTT.

The chain is built from TRBV19 and TRBJ2-3, with D tentatively TRBD2 (5 bases). The CDR3 has 18 residues. From germline, CDR1 is LNHDA and CDR2 SQIVND (reference sequence). Trimming removed 1 base from V and 1 base from J, with 18 bases in between. The CDR3 spells CASSIGRKVPGGTDTQYF. The CDR3 DNA is TGTGCCAGTAGTATAGGCCGGAAGGTCCCCGGGGGCACAGATACGCAGTATTTT.

The rearrangement uses TRBV18 and TRBJ2-7; D possibly corresponds to TRBD2 (5 bases). CDR3 length: 14 amino acids. Germline V gene data show CDR1 as KGHSH and CDR2 as LQKENI. Trimming cost V 6 bases and J 0 bases, with 12 bases left between them. CDR3 amino acids: CASSPDWISYEQYF. The CDR3 DNA follows: TGTGCCAGCTCCCCGGACTGGATCTCCTACGAGCAGTACTTC.

The chain joins TRBV9 to TRBJ2-3; 9 nucleotides agree with TRBD1. CDR1 and CDR2 (germline): SGDLS, YYNGEE. The CDR3 extends over 16 amino acids. Trimming removed 3 bases from V and 2 bases from J; junction bases left unmatched: 7. The CDR3 here is CASSGPGQGSTDTQYF. CDR3 nucleotide sequence: TGTGCCAGCAGCGGACCGGGACAGGGATCCACAGATACGCAGTATTTT.

This chain connects TRBV7-2 to TRBJ1-6; TRBD1 matches at 8 bases. Unmatched junction bases numbered 8, after V lost 4 bases and J lost 12 bases. The CDR3 spans 14 residues. The germline V gene has CDR1 SGHTA and CDR2 FQGNSA. In DNA, the CDR3 is TGTGCCAGCAGCTCCAGGACAGGGACCTTACCCCTCCACTTT. Translating it yields CASSSRTGTLPLHF.

The V gene is TRBV5-1, the J gene TRBJ1-2, with TRBD1 identical over 7 bases. The ends lost 4 bases at V and 4 bases at J; junction bases unmatched: 4. The CDR3 totals 13 residues. The germline CDR1 and CDR2 sequences are SGHRS and YFSETQ. DNA for the CDR3: TGCGCCAGCAGCCCGGGACAGCCCTATGGCTACACCTTC. It codes for CASSPGQPYGYTF.

This clone was found a few times. The chain joins TRBV5-4 to TRBJ2-7; 7 nucleotides line up with TRBD1. The germline V gene has CDR1 SGHNT and CDR2 YYREEE (reference sequence). J was trimmed by 2 bases and V by 0 bases; bases with no gene match: 11. The CDR3 is made up of 17 amino acids. The CDR3 here is CASSLGRWQGDAYEQYF. CDR3 DNA sequence: TGTGCCAGCAGCTTGGGGCGTTGGCAGGGGGACGCCTACGAGCAGTACTTC.

This clone was seen only a few times. CDR3 nucleotides: TGTGCCAGCAGCACCAGTAAGGGGGAGACCCAGTACTTC. This translates into CASSTSKGETQYF. This rearrangement joins TRBV7-7 to TRBJ2-5, with D perhaps matching TRBD1 (5 bases). Germline CDR1 SSHAT, CDR2 FNYEAQ (reference sequence). The V and J ends lost 5 bases and 5 bases respectively, with 12 bases between them. This CDR3 comprises 13 residues.

V and J are TRBV5-1 and TRBJ2-1; 12 bases line up with TRBD2. This CDR3 has 17 residues. CDR1 is SGHRS, CDR2 YFSETQ, per germline. The V segment lost 3 bases and the J segment 4 bases; nucleotides outside the gene matches: 8. CDR3 coding DNA: TGCGCCAGCAGCTCTAGCGGGAGGGGGGCCGGGTACAATGAGCAGTTCTTC. Its protein product is CASSSSGRGAGYNEQFF.